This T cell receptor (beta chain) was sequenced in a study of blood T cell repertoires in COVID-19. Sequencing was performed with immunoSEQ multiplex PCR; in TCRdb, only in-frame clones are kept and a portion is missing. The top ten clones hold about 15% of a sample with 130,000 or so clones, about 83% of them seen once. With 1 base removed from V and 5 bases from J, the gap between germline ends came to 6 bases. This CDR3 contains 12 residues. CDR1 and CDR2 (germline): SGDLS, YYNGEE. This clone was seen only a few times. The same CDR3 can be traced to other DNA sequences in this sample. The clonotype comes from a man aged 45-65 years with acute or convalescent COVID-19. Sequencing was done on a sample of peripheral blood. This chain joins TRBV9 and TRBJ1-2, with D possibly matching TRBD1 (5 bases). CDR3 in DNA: TGTGCCAGCAGCGTACAGGGATATGGCTACACCTTC. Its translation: CASSVQGYGYTF.